The 7 T cell receptor beta chains below were found in one sample sequenced in a study of CD8+CD57+ T cells in acquired aplastic anemia. Researchers used genomic DNA as the template to profile TCR beta VDJ and CDR3. MiXCR was run by TCRdb on the reads, yielding one entry per CDR3 protein. The sample yields 190,000 or so distinct CDR3 sequences, over 55% seen once. Specimen: sorted CD4+, CD8+, or CD8+CD57+ T cells (not recorded which) from PBMCs. These receptor sequences come from a human donor in good health.

This clonotype has just a few counts. The chain is built from TRBV5-4 and TRBJ2-7; possible D gene TRBD1, 5 bases. V was trimmed by 0 bases and J by 3 bases, leaving 7 bases between them. Germline V gene data show CDR1 as SGHNT and CDR2 as YYREEE (reference sequence). The CDR3 has 13 amino acids. The CDR3 loop is CASSLAGFYEQYF. DNA of the CDR3: TGTGCCAGCAGCTTGGCAGGGTTCTACGAGCAGTACTTC.

This clonotype was counted between two and nine times. The J gene is TRBJ2-2, the V gene TRBV20-1, with TRBD1 as a possible D gene (5 bases). This CDR3 region has 14 residues. V dropped 6 bases and J dropped 1 base, with 12 bases sitting between them. Germline CDR1 and CDR2: DFQATT and SNEGSKA (reference sequence). CDR3 protein: CSARRQGNTGELFF. The DNA for the CDR3 is TGCAGTGCCAGACGGCAGGGGAACACCGGGGAGCTGTTTTTT.

This clonotype was observed at least ten times. This sequence joins TRBV4-1 and TRBJ2-1; 9 bases are shared with TRBD1. Germline trimming cut 0 bases from V and 3 bases from J; bases unmatched to any gene: 6. Germline CDR1 is MGHRA and CDR2 is YSYEKL. This CDR3 contains 17 residues. CDR3 nucleotides: TGCGCCAGCAGCCAAGATCCGGGACAGGGACTCTACAATGAGCAGTTCTTC. Amino acids: CASSQDPGQGLYNEQFF.

V and J are TRBV25-1 and TRBJ2-7; no reliable D call. This CDR3 region has 15 residues. Trimming stripped 3 bases from V and 4 bases from J, with 16 bases between. Per the germline V gene, CDR1 is MGHDK and CDR2 is SYGVNS. The DNA of the CDR3 is TGTGCCAGCAGTGATTTGACGGAGTCTGGGTACGAGCAGTACTTC. Translating gives CASSDLTESGYEQYF.

This clonotype has at least ten counts. The chain has TRBV20-1 and TRBJ1-4; TRBD1 aligns across 7 bases. CDR3 size: 14 residues. V lost 6 bases and J lost 3; bases outside the gene matches: 7. Germline values: CDR1 DFQATT, CDR2 SNEGSKA (reference sequence). The CDR3 region has the DNA TGCAGTGCCGACTCAGGGGGGGCTAATGAAAAACTGTTTTTT. This gives the protein CSADSGGANEKLFF.

The gene calls are TRBV11-2 and TRBJ2-3; D is undetermined. The CDR3 loop spans 13 amino acids. V shed 7 bases and J shed 11 bases, with 19 bases lying between them. Germline V gene data show CDR1 as SGHAT and CDR2 as FQNNGV. In nucleotides, the CDR3 is TGTGCCAGCACCACTTTCTCCTACAATGAGCAGTATTTT. Encoded protein: CASTTFSYNEQYF.

The J gene is TRBJ2-7, the V gene TRBV19; D remains unclear. This CDR3 comprises 13 residues. CDR1 and CDR2 (germline): LNHDA, SQIVND (reference sequence). Trimming took 3 bases from V and 3 from J, leaving 9 bases between them. In DNA, the CDR3 is TGTGCCAGTAGTATCAACTCAAACTACGAGCAGTACTTC. The encoded protein is CASSINSNYEQYF.